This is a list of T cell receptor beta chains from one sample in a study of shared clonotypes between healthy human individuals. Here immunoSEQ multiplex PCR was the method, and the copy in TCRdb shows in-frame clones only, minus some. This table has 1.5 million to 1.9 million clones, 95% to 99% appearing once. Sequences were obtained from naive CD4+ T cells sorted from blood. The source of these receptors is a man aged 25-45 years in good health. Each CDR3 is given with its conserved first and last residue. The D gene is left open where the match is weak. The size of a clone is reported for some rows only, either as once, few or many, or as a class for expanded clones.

DNA: TGCGCCAGCAGCATCCCTAGCGGGGCAGAGCAGTTCTTC
CDR3: CASSIPSGAEQFF
length: 13
J: TRBJ2-1
D: TRBD2
size: NA
V: TRBV5-1

DNA: TGTGCCAGCTCACCCCGTGTCGTAGGACAGGGGGACACTGAAGCTTTCTTT
CDR3: CASSPRVVGQGDTEAFF
length: 17
J: TRBJ1-1
D: TRBD1
size: NA
V: TRBV18

DNA: TGTGCCAGCAGCCTTAGCGGGACCTCCTACGAGCAGTACTTC
CDR3: CASSLSGTSYEQYF
length: 14
J: TRBJ2-7
D: TRBD2
size: NA
V: TRBV9

DNA: TGCAGCGTTGAATGGGACACCAACGAGCAGTACTTC
CDR3: CSVEWDTNEQYF
length: 12
J: TRBJ2-7
D: NA
size: NA
V: TRBV29-1

DNA: TGCAGCGTTGGCAGGGACCGCCAAGAGACCCAGTACTTC
CDR3: CSVGRDRQETQYF
length: 13
J: TRBJ2-5
D: NA
size: NA
V: TRBV29-1

DNA: TGTGCCAGCAGTTTGGGACAGGGTAGGAACACTGAAGCTTTCTTT
CDR3: CASSLGQGRNTEAFF
length: 15
J: TRBJ1-1
D: TRBD1
size: NA
V: TRBV6-6

DNA: TGTGCCAGCACCGTACAGGGCCTCTACGAGCAGTACTTC
CDR3: CASTVQGLYEQYF
length: 13
J: TRBJ2-7
D: NA
size: NA
V: TRBV6-1

DNA: TGTGCCAGTAGTAGACAGGGCGGGGAGCTGTTTTTT
CDR3: CASSRQGGELFF
length: 12
J: TRBJ2-2
D: TRBD1
size: few
V: TRBV19

DNA: TGTGCCAGTAGCCTCATAGCGGGAGGGCATAGTGAGCAGTTCTTC
CDR3: CASSLIAGGHSEQFF
length: 15
J: TRBJ2-1
D: TRBD2
size: NA
V: TRBV19

DNA: TGTGCCAGCAGGCGGACAGGGCCTGACTACGAGCAGTACTTC
CDR3: CASRRTGPDYEQYF
length: 14
J: TRBJ2-7
D: TRBD1
size: NA
V: TRBV7-9

DNA: TGCGCCAGCAGCTCGGACATATACTCCTACGAGCAGTACTTC
CDR3: CASSSDIYSYEQYF
length: 14
J: TRBJ2-7
D: NA
size: NA
V: TRBV5-1

DNA: TGTGCCAGCAGGGACATTAAAGCCCTTAGCAATCAGCCCCAGCATTTT
CDR3: CASRDIKALSNQPQHF
length: 16
J: TRBJ1-5
D: NA
size: NA
V: TRBV27

DNA: TGCGCCAGCGCTAGCGAGCCCTACAATGAGCAGTTCTTC
CDR3: CASASEPYNEQFF
length: 13
J: TRBJ2-1
D: NA
size: once
V: TRBV4-3

DNA: TGTGCCAGCTCACCAATGACAGGTCAAGAGACCCAGTACTTC
CDR3: CASSPMTGQETQYF
length: 14
J: TRBJ2-5
D: NA
size: once
V: TRBV18

DNA: TGTGCCACCAGCAGATACCGGGACTGGACCTACGAGCAGTACTTC
CDR3: CATSRYRDWTYEQYF
length: 15
J: TRBJ2-7
D: NA
size: once
V: TRBV15

DNA: TGCGCCAGCGACCAAGGGGGAGGATCCCCAGATACGCAGTATTTT
CDR3: CASDQGGGSPDTQYF
length: 15
J: TRBJ2-3
D: NA
size: NA
V: TRBV10-2

DNA: TGTGCCAGCAGGGAGGACAGGGCCAGCAATCAGCCCCAGCATTTT
CDR3: CASREDRASNQPQHF
length: 15
J: TRBJ1-5
D: TRBD1
size: NA
V: TRBV2

DNA: TGTGCCAGCAGTTACGCTCTCGATCGCCCCAATGAGCAGTTCTTC
CDR3: CASSYALDRPNEQFF
length: 15
J: TRBJ2-1
D: NA
size: NA
V: TRBV6-6

DNA: TGTGCCAGCAGCTCGCTAGCGGGAGGCCCCTACGAGCAGTACTTC
CDR3: CASSSLAGGPYEQYF
length: 15
J: TRBJ2-7
D: TRBD2
size: once
V: TRBV7-2

DNA: TGCGCCAGCAGCTTCCGACAGGGACGAGTGAACACTGAAGCTTTCTTT
CDR3: CASSFRQGRVNTEAFF
length: 16
J: TRBJ1-1
D: TRBD1
size: NA
V: TRBV5-1

DNA: TGTGCCAGCAGACCAAACCTACTACCGAACACTGAAGCTTTCTTT
CDR3: CASRPNLLPNTEAFF
length: 15
J: TRBJ1-1
D: NA
size: NA
V: TRBV28

DNA: TGTGCCAGCAGCCCTCGAAGGGCAGTGGAGACCCAGTACTTC
CDR3: CASSPRRAVETQYF
length: 14
J: TRBJ2-5
D: NA
size: NA
V: TRBV11-2

DNA: TGTGCCAGCAGATTGAGGGAACAGGGGAGAGAGACCCAGTACTTC
CDR3: CASRLREQGRETQYF
length: 15
J: TRBJ2-5
D: TRBD1
size: NA
V: TRBV11-2

DNA: TGTGCCAGCAGTGACTCTGGGGGCCCTAGCAATGAGCAGTTCTTC
CDR3: CASSDSGGPSNEQFF
length: 15
J: TRBJ2-1
D: NA
size: NA
V: TRBV6-4

DNA: TGTGCCAGCAGCCTCACCCTGGACAGGAGGAATGAAAAACTGTTTTTT
CDR3: CASSLTLDRRNEKLFF
length: 16
J: TRBJ1-4
D: TRBD1
size: NA
V: TRBV11-2

DNA: TGTGCCAGCTCTGGTTCCGGGGAGCTGTTTTTT
CDR3: CASSGSGELFF
length: 11
J: TRBJ2-2
D: NA
size: NA
V: TRBV18

DNA: TGTGCCAGCAGCCGCGGACAGGGGCTTATGAACACTGAAGCTTTCTTT
CDR3: CASSRGQGLMNTEAFF
length: 16
J: TRBJ1-1
D: TRBD1
size: once
V: TRBV28

DNA: TGTGCCAGCTCACCAATCCCTTCAGGGCCCATCTCTGGAAACACCATATATTTT
CDR3: CASSPIPSGPISGNTIYF
length: 18
J: TRBJ1-3
D: NA
size: NA
V: TRBV18

DNA: TGTGCCAGCTTCACAGGGATAGGGCCGGGGGCTCAGCCCCAGCATTTT
CDR3: CASFTGIGPGAQPQHF
length: 16
J: TRBJ1-5
D: NA
size: NA
V: TRBV2

DNA: TGTGCCAGCAGTTACTCGAAAGCTTACGGGGAGCTGTTTTTT
CDR3: CASSYSKAYGELFF
length: 14
J: TRBJ2-2
D: NA
size: NA
V: TRBV6-5

DNA: TGTGCCAGCAGCCGACAAGGGTTAAGTGAGACCCAGTACTTC
CDR3: CASSRQGLSETQYF
length: 14
J: TRBJ2-5
D: NA
size: NA
V: TRBV6-5

DNA: TGCGCCAGCAGCCAAGAAAGCACAGGGCCAAAAAACATTCAGTACTTC
CDR3: CASSQESTGPKNIQYF
length: 16
J: TRBJ2-4
D: NA
size: NA
V: TRBV4-1

DNA: TGCGCCAGCAGTCAAAAAGGGACAGTCCCTGATCAGCCCCAGCATTTT
CDR3: CASSQKGTVPDQPQHF
length: 16
J: TRBJ1-5
D: TRBD1
size: NA
V: TRBV23-1

DNA: TGTGCCAGCAGTCCAACACCACCCCCCGGGCATTTT
CDR3: CASSPTPPPGHF
length: 12
J: TRBJ1-5
D: NA
size: NA
V: TRBV27

DNA: TGTGCCAGCTCACCCGGCGGGGAAGGGAGCAATCAGCCCCAGCATTTT
CDR3: CASSPGGEGSNQPQHF
length: 16
J: TRBJ1-5
D: NA
size: NA
V: TRBV18

DNA: TGCGCCAGCAGCCTCGGGGCCCTAGCGAGGAGGAACTACAATGAGCAGTTCTTC
CDR3: CASSLGALARRNYNEQFF
length: 18
J: TRBJ2-1
D: NA
size: NA
V: TRBV5-1

DNA: TGTGCCAGCAGCCAAGACCTGGGACAGGAACGCGGGGCTGAAGCTTTCTTT
CDR3: CASSQDLGQERGAEAFF
length: 17
J: TRBJ1-1
D: TRBD1
size: NA
V: TRBV14

DNA: TGTGCCAGCAGTGAATTCTCCGGGTCCTACAATGAGCAGTTCTTC
CDR3: CASSEFSGSYNEQFF
length: 15
J: TRBJ2-1
D: NA
size: NA
V: TRBV6-1

DNA: TGCGCCAGCAGCTATCGGACTAGCGATAACACCGGGGAGCTGTTTTTT
CDR3: CASSYRTSDNTGELFF
length: 16
J: TRBJ2-2
D: TRBD2
size: NA
V: TRBV5-1

DNA: TGTGCCAGCAGCTCCCTTAGCGGACCCACAGATACGCAGTATTTT
CDR3: CASSSLSGPTDTQYF
length: 15
J: TRBJ2-3
D: NA
size: NA
V: TRBV7-3

DNA: TGTGCCAGCAGCTTCGGACTAGCGGACTCCTACGAGCAGTACTTC
CDR3: CASSFGLADSYEQYF
length: 15
J: TRBJ2-7
D: TRBD2
size: NA
V: TRBV5-4

DNA: TGTGCCAGCAGCTTAGCGGGAGGGAGTCCAGAGACCCAGTACTTC
CDR3: CASSLAGGSPETQYF
length: 15
J: TRBJ2-5
D: TRBD2
size: NA
V: TRBV7-9

DNA: TGCAGCGTTGCGCCTGGGGGACTAGCGGGAGGAGAGACCCAGTACTTC
CDR3: CSVAPGGLAGGETQYF
length: 16
J: TRBJ2-5
D: TRBD2
size: NA
V: TRBV29-1

DNA: TGTGCCAGTAGTATAGTTGGGGACAGGGGTTACATTCAGTACTTC
CDR3: CASSIVGDRGYIQYF
length: 15
J: TRBJ2-4
D: TRBD1
size: NA
V: TRBV19

DNA: TGTGCCAGCCGACTAGCGGGAGTAAATGAGCAGTTCTTC
CDR3: CASRLAGVNEQFF
length: 13
J: TRBJ2-1
D: TRBD2
size: NA
V: TRBV6-5

DNA: TGTGCCAGCTCACCCCCGACCTTTAGCGGGAGAACCTACAATGAGCAGTTCTTC
CDR3: CASSPPTFSGRTYNEQFF
length: 18
J: TRBJ2-1
D: TRBD2
size: once
V: TRBV18

DNA: TGTGCCAGCAGCCCCGGGACAGTCTACAATGAGCAGTTCTTC
CDR3: CASSPGTVYNEQFF
length: 14
J: TRBJ2-1
D: TRBD1
size: NA
V: TRBV6-1

DNA: TGTGCCAGCAATTTAGGGAGTCCCCGTTACGAGCAGTACTTC
CDR3: CASNLGSPRYEQYF
length: 14
J: TRBJ2-7
D: NA
size: NA
V: TRBV6-5

DNA: TGTGCCAGCAGTTACTCGAAAAGCACTGAAGCTTTCTTT
CDR3: CASSYSKSTEAFF
length: 13
J: TRBJ1-1
D: NA
size: once
V: TRBV6-5

DNA: TGTGCCACCAGCAGAGATCAGGGTCCTACGGGGGGCTACACCTTC
CDR3: CATSRDQGPTGGYTF
length: 15
J: TRBJ1-2
D: NA
size: NA
V: TRBV15

DNA: TGTGCCATCAGTTTCCAGACTAGCGGGGACAATGAGCAGTTCTTC
CDR3: CAISFQTSGDNEQFF
length: 15
J: TRBJ2-1
D: TRBD2
size: NA
V: TRBV10-3

DNA: TGTGCCATCAGTGTGGAGGGGCTTAAAACAGATACGCAGTATTTT
CDR3: CAISVEGLKTDTQYF
length: 15
J: TRBJ2-3
D: NA
size: once
V: TRBV10-3